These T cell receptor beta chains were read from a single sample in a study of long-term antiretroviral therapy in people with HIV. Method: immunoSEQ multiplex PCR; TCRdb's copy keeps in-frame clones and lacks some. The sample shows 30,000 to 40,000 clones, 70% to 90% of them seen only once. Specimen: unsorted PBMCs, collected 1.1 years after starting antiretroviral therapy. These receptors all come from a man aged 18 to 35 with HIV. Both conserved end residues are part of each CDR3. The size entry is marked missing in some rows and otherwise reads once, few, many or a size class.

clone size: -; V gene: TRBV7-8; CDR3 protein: CASRRGGNTEAFF
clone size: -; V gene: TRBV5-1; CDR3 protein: CASRPGTAIYEQYF
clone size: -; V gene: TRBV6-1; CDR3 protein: CASSTGTSNEKLFF
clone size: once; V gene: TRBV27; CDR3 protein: CASSLYYPDSNQPQHF
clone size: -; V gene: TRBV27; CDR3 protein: CASKGHGDQPQHF
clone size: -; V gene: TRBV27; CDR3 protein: CASSSSGTSSYEQYF
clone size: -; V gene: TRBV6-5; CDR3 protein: CASSPWTDSRPCTF
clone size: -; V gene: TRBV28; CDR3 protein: CASSRTGRFDQPQHF
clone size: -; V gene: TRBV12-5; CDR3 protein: CASARDHEQFF
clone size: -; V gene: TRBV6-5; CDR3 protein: CASTQPGADYGYTF
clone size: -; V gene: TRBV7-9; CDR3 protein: CASSLRRLGQGAYEQYF
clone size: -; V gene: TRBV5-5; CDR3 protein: CASSPGPYNEQFF
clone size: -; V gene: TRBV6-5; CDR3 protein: CASALAGVPYEQYF
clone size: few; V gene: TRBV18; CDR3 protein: CASSLGPPRSDTEAFF
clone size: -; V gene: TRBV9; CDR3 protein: CASSVGGGGATYYEQYF
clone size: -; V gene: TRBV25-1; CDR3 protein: CASSDPPGTAGEQYF